This TCR beta chain was sequenced for a study of shared clonotypes between healthy human individuals. Turning to the study itself: CD4 naive and memory got three plates each, CD8 naive two, CD8 memory one.

The method was immunoSEQ multiplex PCR; TCRdb's version includes in-frame clones alone and lacks a portion of them. The sample consists of about 2.3 million clones, 80% to 95% of them appearing once. Trimming shortened V by 7 bases and J by 0 bases, and 14 bases separated the two germline ends. Germline CDR1 MDHEN, CDR2 SYDVKM. This CDR3 contains 15 residues. Comment on this clone: Its antigen is undetermined.

Study results and caveats: Memory subsets generally showed lower estimated richness than naive subsets.

The clonotype comes from a man younger than 30 in good health. Some clones in this sample may be carry-over from other donors' samples. The sample taken for sequencing was naive CD4+ T cells from PBMCs. Subset: CD45RA+ positively selected. This chain links TRBV28 with TRBJ2-3; perhaps TRBD2 as D (6 bases). CDR3 sequence reads: CASTPPSESTDTQYF. The CDR3 coding sequence is TGTGCCAGCACCCCTCCTAGCGAGAGCACAGATACGCAGTATTTT. Drawing the rest from reference TRBV28 and TRBJ2-3, the complete variable domain is DVKVTQSSRYLVKRTGEKVFLECVQDMDHENMFWYRQDPGLGLRLIYFSYDVKMKEKGDIPEGYSVSREKKERFSLILESASTNQTSMYLCASTPPSESTDTQYFGPGTRLTVL.